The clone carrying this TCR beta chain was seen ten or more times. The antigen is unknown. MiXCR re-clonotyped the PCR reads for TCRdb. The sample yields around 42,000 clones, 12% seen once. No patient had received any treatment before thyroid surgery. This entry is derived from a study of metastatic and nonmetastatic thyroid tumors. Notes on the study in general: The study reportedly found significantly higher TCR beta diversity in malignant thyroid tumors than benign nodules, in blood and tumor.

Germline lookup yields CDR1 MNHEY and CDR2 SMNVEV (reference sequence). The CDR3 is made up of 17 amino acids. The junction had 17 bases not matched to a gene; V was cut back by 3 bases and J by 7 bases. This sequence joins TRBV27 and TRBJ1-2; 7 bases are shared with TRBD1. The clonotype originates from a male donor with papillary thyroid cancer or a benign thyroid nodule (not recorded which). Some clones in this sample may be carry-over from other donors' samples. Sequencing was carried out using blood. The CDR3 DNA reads TGTGCCAGCAGTTTTACGCATCAGGGGGGTCTGGGTCGTGGCTACACCTTC. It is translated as CASSFTHQGGLGRGYTF.